This is a list of T cell receptor beta chains from one sample in a study of blood T cells in healthy people across ages. TCRdb processed the 5' RACE reads anew with MiXCR; each CDR3 protein has one entry. The sample has over 1.5 million distinct CDR3 sequences; approximately 50% are singletons. Sequenced material: blood. The receptor set was obtained from a woman between 35 and 50 years old in good health. Each CDR3 is given with its conserved first and last residue. The D gene is left open where the match is weak. Not every row has a clone size; where given, it reads once, few, many or a size class.

v_gene: TRBV4-3; j_gene: TRBJ1-2; d_gene: -; abundance: -; len: 13; CDR3nt: TGCGCCAGCAGCCCAGGATTCGAGGCGGGCTACACCTTC; CDR3aa: CASSPGFEAGYTF
v_gene: TRBV4-3; j_gene: TRBJ2-3; d_gene: TRBD2; abundance: many; len: 16; CDR3nt: TGCGCCAGCAGCCAAGATCCGGGCGGGGGGACAGATACGCAGTATTTT; CDR3aa: CASSQDPGGGTDTQYF
v_gene: TRBV19; j_gene: TRBJ1-5; d_gene: -; abundance: -; len: 14; CDR3nt: TGTGCCAGTAGTGGGCAGGGACAAGGACGGCCCCAGCATTTT; CDR3aa: CASSGQGQGRPQHF
v_gene: TRBV29-1; j_gene: TRBJ2-7; d_gene: -; abundance: -; len: 13; CDR3nt: TGCAGCGTTGCGTCTTCCAGGGAAAACGAGCAGTACTTC; CDR3aa: CSVASSRENEQYF
v_gene: TRBV28; j_gene: TRBJ2-3; d_gene: TRBD2; abundance: -; len: 17; CDR3nt: TGTGCCAGCAGTTTCGAAAACGGAGCGGGGGGTCGAAATACGCAGTATTTT; CDR3aa: CASSFENGAGGRNTQYF
v_gene: TRBV7-9; j_gene: TRBJ2-5; d_gene: -; abundance: many; len: 14; CDR3nt: TGCGCCAGCAGCTTGGGCGGGGTGAGAGAGACCCAGTACTTC; CDR3aa: CASSLGGVRETQYF
v_gene: TRBV27; j_gene: TRBJ1-5; d_gene: -; abundance: few; len: 13; CDR3nt: TGTGCCAGCAGTTTTGATACCGGCCAGCCCCAGCATTTT; CDR3aa: CASSFDTGQPQHF
v_gene: TRBV20-1; j_gene: TRBJ2-7; d_gene: -; abundance: -; len: 13; CDR3nt: TGCAGTGCTAGACTACCCTCGACCTACGAGCAGTACTTC; CDR3aa: CSARLPSTYEQYF
v_gene: TRBV7-9; j_gene: TRBJ1-4; d_gene: -; abundance: few; len: 14; CDR3nt: TGTGCCAGCAGATCCGGGGATAGAAGGGAAAAACTGTTTTTT; CDR3aa: CASRSGDRREKLFF
v_gene: TRBV12-3/TRBV12-4; j_gene: TRBJ2-3; d_gene: -; abundance: -; len: 15; CDR3nt: TGTGCCAGCACCAATCGGGACTCCCGACGGGATACGCAGTATTTT; CDR3aa: CASTNRDSRRDTQYF
v_gene: TRBV11-1; j_gene: TRBJ2-1; d_gene: -; abundance: few; len: 11; CDR3nt: TGTGCCAGCAGTTTGGACACTGAGCAGTTCTTC; CDR3aa: CASSLDTEQFF
v_gene: TRBV9; j_gene: TRBJ2-7; d_gene: -; abundance: -; len: 17; CDR3nt: TGTGCCAGCAGCGTGGATCCTATGGGGGCCTTACACTACGAGCAGTACTTC; CDR3aa: CASSVDPMGALHYEQYF
v_gene: TRBV21-1; j_gene: TRBJ2-7; d_gene: -; abundance: -; len: 22; CDR3nt: TGTGCCAGCAGCGACGTGACAGGGCTCTTGAGAGCGGGCAACTCCGAGCTCTACGAGCAGTACTTC; CDR3aa: CASSDVTGLLRAGNSELYEQYF
v_gene: TRBV7-2; j_gene: TRBJ2-7; d_gene: -; abundance: -; len: 15; CDR3nt: TGTGCCAGCAGCTTTTCGAGAAAAAGTGGGTACGAGCAGTACTTC; CDR3aa: CASSFSRKSGYEQYF
v_gene: TRBV6-2/TRBV6-3; j_gene: TRBJ2-5; d_gene: TRBD1; abundance: -; len: 14; CDR3nt: TGTGCCAGCAGGGAAATACAGGGGTTTGAGACCCAGTACTTC; CDR3aa: CASREIQGFETQYF
v_gene: TRBV10-2; j_gene: TRBJ2-1; d_gene: TRBD2; abundance: -; len: 18; CDR3nt: TGCGCCAGCAGTGACGGGACTAGCGGGGGGCTGAGGGGACAGGAGCAGTTCTTC; CDR3aa: CASSDGTSGGLRGQEQFF
v_gene: TRBV2; j_gene: TRBJ2-1; d_gene: -; abundance: once; len: 15; CDR3nt: TGTGCCAGCAGGGCCGGACGGGGGACCTACAATGAGCAGTTCTTC; CDR3aa: CASRAGRGTYNEQFF
v_gene: TRBV7-2; j_gene: TRBJ2-3; d_gene: TRBD2; abundance: -; len: 15; CDR3nt: TGTGCCTGCAGCTTACATCCCGGGGGGGCAAATACGCAGTATTTT; CDR3aa: CACSLHPGGANTQYF
v_gene: TRBV10-1; j_gene: TRBJ2-1; d_gene: -; abundance: few; len: 15; CDR3nt: TGCGCCAGCAGTGAGTCGGGGCCGGATTACAATGAGCAGTTCTTC; CDR3aa: CASSESGPDYNEQFF
v_gene: TRBV14; j_gene: TRBJ2-5; d_gene: -; abundance: few; len: 15; CDR3nt: TGTGCCAGCAGCCAACTTAAGCTAGGACAAGAGACCCAGTACTTC; CDR3aa: CASSQLKLGQETQYF
v_gene: TRBV27; j_gene: TRBJ2-7; d_gene: -; abundance: -; len: 16; CDR3nt: TGTGCCAGCAGTCCCTCCGCTGGACCGGACCCCTACGAGCAGTACTTC; CDR3aa: CASSPSAGPDPYEQYF
v_gene: TRBV29-1; j_gene: TRBJ2-5; d_gene: -; abundance: few; len: 13; CDR3nt: TGCAGCGTTGTCAACCGGGACGCCAGGGCCCAGTACTTC; CDR3aa: CSVVNRDARAQYF
v_gene: TRBV4-1; j_gene: TRBJ2-5; d_gene: TRBD1; abundance: few; len: 16; CDR3nt: TGCGCCAGCAGCCAATATTTCGAGGGGGCGCGGGAGACCCAGTACTTC; CDR3aa: CASSQYFEGARETQYF
v_gene: TRBV4-1; j_gene: TRBJ1-2; d_gene: -; abundance: -; len: 17; CDR3nt: TGCGCCAGCAGCCAAGGAGGCAGGGGAAGATCGGGCTATGGCTACACCTTC; CDR3aa: CASSQGGRGRSGYGYTF
v_gene: TRBV10-2; j_gene: TRBJ1-6; d_gene: TRBD1; abundance: -; len: 16; CDR3nt: TGCGCCAGCATAAGGGGACAGGGGTTTCTAAATTCACCCCTCCACTTT; CDR3aa: CASIRGQGFLNSPLHF